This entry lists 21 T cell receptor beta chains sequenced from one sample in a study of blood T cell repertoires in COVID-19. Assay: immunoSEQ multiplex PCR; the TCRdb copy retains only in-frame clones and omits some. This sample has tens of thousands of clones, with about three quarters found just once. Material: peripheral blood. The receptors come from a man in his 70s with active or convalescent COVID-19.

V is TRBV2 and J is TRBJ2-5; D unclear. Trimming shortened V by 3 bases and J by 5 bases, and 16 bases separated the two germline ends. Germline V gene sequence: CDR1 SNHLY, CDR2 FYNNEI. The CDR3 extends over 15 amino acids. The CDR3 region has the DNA TGTGCCAGCAGTGAGACTCGGGTGATCTCGGAGACCCAGTACTTC. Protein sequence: CASSETRVISETQYF.

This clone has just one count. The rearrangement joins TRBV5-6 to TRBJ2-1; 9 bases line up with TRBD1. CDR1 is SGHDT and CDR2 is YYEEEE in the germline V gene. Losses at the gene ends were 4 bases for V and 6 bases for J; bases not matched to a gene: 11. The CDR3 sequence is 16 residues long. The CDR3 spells CASSPQGTGSSNEQFF. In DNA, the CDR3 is TGTGCCAGCAGCCCACAGGGGACAGGGTCTTCCAATGAGCAGTTCTTC.

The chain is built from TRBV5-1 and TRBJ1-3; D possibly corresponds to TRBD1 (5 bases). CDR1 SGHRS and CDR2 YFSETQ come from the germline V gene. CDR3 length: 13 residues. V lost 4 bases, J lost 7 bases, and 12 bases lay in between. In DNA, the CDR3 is TGCGCCAGCAGCCCCGGGGGGGTTAACACCATATATTTT. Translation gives CASSPGGVNTIYF.

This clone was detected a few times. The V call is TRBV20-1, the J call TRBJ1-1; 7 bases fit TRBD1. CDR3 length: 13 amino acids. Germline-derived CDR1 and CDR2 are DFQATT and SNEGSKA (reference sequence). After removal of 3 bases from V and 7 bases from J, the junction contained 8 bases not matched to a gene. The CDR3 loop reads CSASEGQLNEAFF. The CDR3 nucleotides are TGCAGTGCTAGTGAGGGACAGCTAAATGAAGCTTTCTTT.

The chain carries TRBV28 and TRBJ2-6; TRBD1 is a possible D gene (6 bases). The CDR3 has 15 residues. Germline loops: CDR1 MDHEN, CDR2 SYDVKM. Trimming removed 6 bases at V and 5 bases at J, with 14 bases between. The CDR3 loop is CASSKQGSRANVLTF. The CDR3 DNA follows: TGTGCCAGCAGCAAGCAGGGGTCGCGGGCCAACGTCCTGACTTTC. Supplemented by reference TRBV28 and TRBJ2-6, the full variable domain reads DVKVTQSSRYLVKRTGEKVFLECVQDMDHENMFWYRQDPGLGLRLIYFSYDVKMKEKGDIPEGYSVSREKKERFSLILESASTNQTSMYLCASSKQGSRANVLTFGAGSRLTVL.

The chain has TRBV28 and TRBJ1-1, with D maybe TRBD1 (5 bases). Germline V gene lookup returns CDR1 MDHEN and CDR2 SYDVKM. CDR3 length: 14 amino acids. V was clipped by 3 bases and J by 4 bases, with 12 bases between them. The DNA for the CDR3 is TGTGCCAGCAGTTTCCCTCGGGGGGTCACTGAAGCTTTCTTT. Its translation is CASSFPRGVTEAFF. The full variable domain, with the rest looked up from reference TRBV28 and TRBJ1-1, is DVKVTQSSRYLVKRTGEKVFLECVQDMDHENMFWYRQDPGLGLRLIYFSYDVKMKEKGDIPEGYSVSREKKERFSLILESASTNQTSMYLCASSFPRGVTEAFFGQGTRLTVV.

In DNA, the CDR3 is TGTGCCAGTAGTATACTGTCAGGGGGGAAGGGGGAGCAGTTCTTC. Translated, it gives CASSILSGGKGEQFF. The chain has TRBV19 and TRBJ2-1; D perhaps matches TRBD1 (7 bases). This CDR3 is 15 amino acids long. The V gene lost 2 bases and the J gene lost 10 bases, with 18 bases spanning the gap. Germline V CDR1 and CDR2: LNHDA, SQIVND (reference sequence).

The CDR3 sequence: CATSDNQGAHEQYF. CDR3 DNA: TGTGCCACCAGTGATAACCAGGGGGCCCACGAGCAGTACTTC. V gene TRBV24-1 combines with J gene TRBJ2-7, with 8 bases fitting TRBD1. The CDR3 runs 14 residues. V dropped 3 bases and J dropped 5; count of bases not matched to a gene: 5. Germline-derived CDR1 and CDR2 are KGHDR and SFDVKD.

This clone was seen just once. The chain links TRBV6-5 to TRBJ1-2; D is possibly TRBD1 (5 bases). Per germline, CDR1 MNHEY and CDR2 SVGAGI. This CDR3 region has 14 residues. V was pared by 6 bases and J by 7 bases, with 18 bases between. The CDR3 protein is CASSFGEGIAGYTF. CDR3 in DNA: TGTGCCAGCAGCTTTGGGGAGGGGATAGCTGGCTACACCTTC.

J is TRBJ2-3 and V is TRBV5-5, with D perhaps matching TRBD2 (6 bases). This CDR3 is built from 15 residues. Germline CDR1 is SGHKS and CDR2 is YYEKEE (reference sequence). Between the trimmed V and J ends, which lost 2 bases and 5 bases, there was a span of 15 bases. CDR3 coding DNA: TGTGCCAGCAGCTTATCGGGACTCAATGTAGATACGCAGTATTTT. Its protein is CASSLSGLNVDTQYF.

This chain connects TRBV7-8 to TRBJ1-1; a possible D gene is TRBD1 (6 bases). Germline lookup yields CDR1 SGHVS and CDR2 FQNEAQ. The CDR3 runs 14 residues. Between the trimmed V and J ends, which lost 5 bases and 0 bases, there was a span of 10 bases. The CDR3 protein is CASSQGHLNTEAFF. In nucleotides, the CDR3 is TGTGCCAGCAGCCAGGGACATTTGAACACTGAAGCTTTCTTT.

The CDR3 loop is CASSRQSNQPQHF. The DNA for the CDR3 is TGTGCCAGCAGTCGACAGTCTAATCAGCCCCAGCATTTT. The chain joins TRBV6-2 or TRBV6-3 to TRBJ1-5; possibly TRBD1 for D (5 bases). Germline lookup yields CDR1 MNHEY and CDR2 SVGEGT. This CDR3 has 13 amino acids. V gave up 5 bases and J gave up 4 bases, with 9 bases separating them.

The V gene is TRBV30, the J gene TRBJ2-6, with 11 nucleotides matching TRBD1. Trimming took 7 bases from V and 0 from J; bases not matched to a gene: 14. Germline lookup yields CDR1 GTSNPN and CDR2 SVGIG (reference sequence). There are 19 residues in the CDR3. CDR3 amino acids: CASIRDRGTVSSGANVLTF. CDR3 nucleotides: TGTGCCTCTATACGGGACAGGGGGACGGTGTCCTCTGGGGCCAACGTCCTGACTTTC.

The CDR3 bases are TGCGCCAGCAGCCAAGTTGACAGCCTAAATGGCTACACCTTC. It yields the protein CASSQVDSLNGYTF. V usage is TRBV4-3 and J usage is TRBJ1-2, with D perhaps TRBD1 (5 bases). This CDR3 is built from 14 residues. Per the germline V gene, CDR1 is LGHNA and CDR2 is YSLEER. Trimming removed 1 base from V and 6 bases from J, with 12 bases in between.

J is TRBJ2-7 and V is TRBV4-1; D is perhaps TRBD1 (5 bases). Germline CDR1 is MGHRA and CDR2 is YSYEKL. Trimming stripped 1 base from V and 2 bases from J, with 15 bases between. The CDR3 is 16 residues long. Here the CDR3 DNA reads TGCGCCAGCAGCCAAGTAGGCTTGGGGCCCCCCTACGAGCAGTACTTC. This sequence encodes CASSQVGLGPPYEQYF.

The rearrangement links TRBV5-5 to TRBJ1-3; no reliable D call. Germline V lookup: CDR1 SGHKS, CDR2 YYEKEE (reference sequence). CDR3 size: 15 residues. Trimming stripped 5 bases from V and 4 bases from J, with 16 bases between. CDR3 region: CASRLGLSQGNTIYF. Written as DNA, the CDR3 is TGTGCCAGCAGGTTAGGACTTTCTCAGGGAAACACCATATATTTT.

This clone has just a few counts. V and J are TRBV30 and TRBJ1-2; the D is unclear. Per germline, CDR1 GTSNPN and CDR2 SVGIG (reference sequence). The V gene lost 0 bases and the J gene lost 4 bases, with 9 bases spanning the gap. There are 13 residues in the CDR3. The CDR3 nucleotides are TGTGCCTGGAGTGTACAAAACCCCTATGGCTACACCTTC. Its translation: CAWSVQNPYGYTF.

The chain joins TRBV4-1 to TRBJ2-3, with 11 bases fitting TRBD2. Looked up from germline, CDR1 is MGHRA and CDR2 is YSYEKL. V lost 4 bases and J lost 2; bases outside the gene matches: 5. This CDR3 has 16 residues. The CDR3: CASSRGLADPTDTQYF. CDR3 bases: TGCGCCAGCAGCCGGGGACTAGCGGATCCCACAGATACGCAGTATTTT.

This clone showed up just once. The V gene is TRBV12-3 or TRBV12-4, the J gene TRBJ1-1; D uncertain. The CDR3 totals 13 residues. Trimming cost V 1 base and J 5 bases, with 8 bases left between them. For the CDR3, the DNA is TGTGCCAGCAGTTTAGGGTGGCGGACTGAAGCTTTCTTT. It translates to CASSLGWRTEAFF.

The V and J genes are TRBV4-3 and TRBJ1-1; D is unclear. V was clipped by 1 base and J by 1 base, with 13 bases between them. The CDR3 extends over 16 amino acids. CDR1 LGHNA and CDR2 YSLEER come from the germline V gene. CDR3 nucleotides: TGCGCCAGCAGCCAAGGATTTAGTCGGTGGAACACTGAAGCTTTCTTT. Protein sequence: CASSQGFSRWNTEAFF.

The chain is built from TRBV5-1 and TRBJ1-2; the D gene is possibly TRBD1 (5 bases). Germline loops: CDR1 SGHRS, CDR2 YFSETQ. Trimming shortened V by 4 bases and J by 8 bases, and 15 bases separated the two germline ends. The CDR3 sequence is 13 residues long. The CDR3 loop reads CASSPEGTGGYTF. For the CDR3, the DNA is TGCGCCAGCAGCCCGGAGGGGACGGGGGGCTACACCTTC.